This T cell receptor (beta chain) was obtained from a study of shared clonotypes between healthy human individuals. The study, taken as a whole, reports: The study generally estimated greater richness for naive than memory subsets.

This CDR3 spans 14 amino acids. V lost 8 bases, J lost 7 bases, and 18 bases lay in between. Germline V gives CDR1 MNHNS, CDR2 SASEGT. Remarks on this clone: The antigen is not known.

The repertoire was sequenced with immunoSEQ multiplex PCR; TCRdb's copy has only in-frame clones and lacks some. The repertoire has a few hundred thousand clones, over 50% of them found once; the top ten carry roughly 11%. The material sequenced was memory CD4+ T cells sorted from blood. Indicated subset: CD45RA-negative fraction. This chain connects TRBV6-1 to TRBJ1-5; maybe TRBD1 (5 bases). The clonotype comes from a man aged 25-40 years in good health. As DNA, the CDR3 is TGTGCCAGCCTTCCGGACACGGCCGGACAGCCCCAGCATTTT. Its protein product is CASLPDTAGQPQHF.